The clone carrying this TCR beta chain is judged medium-sized. The protocol was immunoSEQ multiplex PCR, while the TCRdb copy is restricted to in-frame clones and leaves out a portion. The sample includes roughly 69,000 clones, approximately 87% of them seen just once. The sample comes from a study of control samples from healthy donors and cancer patients. The receptor comes from a woman between 50 and 59 years old with head and neck cancer. Specimen: PBMCs.

For the CDR3, the DNA is TGTGCCACCACCTTCAGGGAAGGGAACACTGAAGCTTTCTTT. Its protein product is CATTFREGNTEAFF. V gene TRBV19 combines with J gene TRBJ1-1; weak D call: TRBD1 (5 bases). The CDR3 length is 14 residues. V lost 10 bases and J lost 1, with 16 bases in between. Germline V gene data show CDR1 as LNHDA and CDR2 as SQIVND (reference sequence).